The TCR beta chain described here comes from a study of shared clonotypes between healthy human individuals. Broader study findings: A small donor pool kept down the genetic and exposure-history diversity that was represented.

This CDR3 spans 13 amino acids. V lost 4 bases, J lost 4 bases, and 7 bases lay in between. Germline values: CDR1 ENHRY, CDR2 SYGVKD. Comment on this clone: The antigen remains unidentified.

Profiling relied on immunoSEQ multiplex PCR, and the TCRdb table lists in-frame clones only, not all of them. Altogether approximately 700,000 clones are present, less than 80% being singletons, with the ten largest covering around 2%. Sequences were obtained from memory CD4+ T cells sorted from blood. Subset meaning: CD45RA-negative fraction. The chain combines TRBV10-3 with TRBJ2-2; the D gene is possibly TRBD1 (6 bases). This TCR came from a woman younger than 45 in good health. CDR3 sequence reads: CAISGRGTGELFF. CDR3 nucleotides: TGTGCCATCAGTGGCAGGGGCACCGGGGAGCTGTTTTTT.